This T cell receptor (beta chain) appears in the sequencing data of a study of blood T cell repertoires in COVID-19. V was cut by 5 bases and J by 4 bases, with 17 bases left in between. Germline V gene sequence: CDR1 GTSNPN, CDR2 SVGIG (reference sequence). The CDR3 consists of 14 residues. Only in-frame clones appear in the TCRdb table, and some are missing; sequencing was by immunoSEQ multiplex PCR. This table has some 330,000 clones, 85% to 90% appearing once. Enrolment of Seattle patients took place during active infection, and they were followed longitudinally. The origin of this receptor is a woman aged 25 to 39 with COVID-19, enrolled during active disease. Input material: peripheral blood. This sequence joins TRBV30 and TRBJ1-1; perhaps TRBD1 as D (5 bases). The CDR3 nucleotides read TGTGCCTGGGGCCCGGGGACGGGAGGCACTGAAGCTTTCTTT. Translation: CAWGPGTGGTEAFF.